This TCR beta chain is drawn from a study of T-cell reconstitution after alpha-beta-depleted transplantation in children. Construction of the TCRbeta library involved unique molecular identifiers. Via MiXCR, TCRdb re-called the PCR reads, giving one row per CDR3 protein. The data contain about 830,000 distinct CDR3 sequences, under 20% of them seen just once; the ten biggest clones take up about 4.6%. Comments on this clonotype: What it binds is not known.

The CDR3 extends over 15 amino acids. V lost 1 base, J lost 3 bases, and 6 bases stayed unmatched. CDR1 and CDR2 from the germline V gene are MGHRA and YSYEKL. Overall study results and limits: Reportedly, roughly two months post-transplant, alpha-beta T cells arose from several hundred expanded graft clones. T-cell counts and diversity at one year post-transplant came mainly from newly produced T cells.

The source of this sequence is a male patient younger than 18 who had a stem cell transplant for acute lymphoblastic leukemia, so the T cells may come from the graft donor. Specimen: PBMCs, mostly from graft donor cells, collected 360 days after TCRalphabeta/CD19-depleted stem cell transplant. The chain is built from TRBV4-1 and TRBJ2-7, with TRBD2 matching over 7 bases. The CDR3 here is CASSQALGRDYEQYF. The CDR3 nucleotides are TGCGCCAGCAGCCAAGCATTGGGGAGGGACTACGAGCAGTACTTC.